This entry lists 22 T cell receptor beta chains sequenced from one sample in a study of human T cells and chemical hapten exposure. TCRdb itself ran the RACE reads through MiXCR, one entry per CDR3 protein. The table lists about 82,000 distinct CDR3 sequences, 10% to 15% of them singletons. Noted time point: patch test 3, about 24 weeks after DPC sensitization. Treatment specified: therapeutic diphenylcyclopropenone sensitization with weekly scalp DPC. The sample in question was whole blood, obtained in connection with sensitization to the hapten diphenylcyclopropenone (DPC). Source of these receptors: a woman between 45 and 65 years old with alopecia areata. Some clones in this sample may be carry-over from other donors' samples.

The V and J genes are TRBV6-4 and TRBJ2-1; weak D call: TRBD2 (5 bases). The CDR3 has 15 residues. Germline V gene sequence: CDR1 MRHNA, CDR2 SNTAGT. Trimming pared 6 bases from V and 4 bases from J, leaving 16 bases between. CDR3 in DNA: TGTGCCAGCAGCGCTAGCAAGGGTCGGTACAATGAGCAGTTCTTC. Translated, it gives CASSASKGRYNEQFF.

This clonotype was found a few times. CDR3 in DNA: TGTGCCAGCAGGGCCCAGGGCGCGACAGATACGCAGTATTTT. It specifies CASRAQGATDTQYF. The J gene is TRBJ2-3, the V gene TRBV6-6; possibly TRBD1 for D (5 bases). The V gene lost 6 bases and the J gene lost 3 bases, with 13 bases spanning the gap. The CDR3 totals 14 residues. The germline CDR1 and CDR2 sequences are MNHNY and SVGAGI (reference sequence).

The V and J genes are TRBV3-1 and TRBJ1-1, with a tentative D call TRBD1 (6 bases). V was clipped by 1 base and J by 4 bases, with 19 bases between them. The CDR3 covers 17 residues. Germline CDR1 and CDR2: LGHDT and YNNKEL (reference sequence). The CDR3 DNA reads TGTGCCAGCAGCCAAGCCCAGGGGTGGGGTACGGGCACTGAAGCTTTCTTT. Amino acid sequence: CASSQAQGWGTGTEAFF.

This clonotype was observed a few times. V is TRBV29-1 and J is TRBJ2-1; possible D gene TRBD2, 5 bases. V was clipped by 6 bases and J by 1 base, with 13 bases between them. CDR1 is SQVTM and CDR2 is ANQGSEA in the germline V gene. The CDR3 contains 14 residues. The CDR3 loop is CSVTRRGSYNEQFF. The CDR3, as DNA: TGCAGCGTAACCCGTCGGGGTTCCTACAATGAGCAGTTCTTC.

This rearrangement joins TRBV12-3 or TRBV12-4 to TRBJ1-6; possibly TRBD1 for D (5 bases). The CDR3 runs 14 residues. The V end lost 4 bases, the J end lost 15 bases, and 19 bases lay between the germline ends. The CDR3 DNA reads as TGTGCCAGCAGTTATTTCGGGGACCGACAGCTCCTCCACTTT. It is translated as CASSYFGDRQLLHF.

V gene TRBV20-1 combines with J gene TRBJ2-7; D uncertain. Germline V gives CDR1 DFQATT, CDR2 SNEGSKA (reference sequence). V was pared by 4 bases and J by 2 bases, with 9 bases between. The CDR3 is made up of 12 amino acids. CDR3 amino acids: CSAMSETYEQYF. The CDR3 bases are TGCAGTGCTATGTCAGAGACCTACGAGCAGTACTTC.

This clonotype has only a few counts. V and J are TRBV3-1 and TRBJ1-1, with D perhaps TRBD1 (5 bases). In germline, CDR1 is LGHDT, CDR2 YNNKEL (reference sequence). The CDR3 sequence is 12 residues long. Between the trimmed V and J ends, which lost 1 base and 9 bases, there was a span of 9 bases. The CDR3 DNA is TGTGCCAGCAGCCAAGCGACAGCGCAAGCTTTCTTT. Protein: CASSQATAQAFF. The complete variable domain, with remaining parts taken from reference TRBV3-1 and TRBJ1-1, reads DTAVSQTPKYLVTQMGNDKSIKCEQNLGHDTMYWYKQDSKKFLKIMFSYNNKELIINETVPNRFSPKSPDKAHLNLHINSLELGDSAVYFCASSQATAQAFFGQGTRLTVV.

The CDR3 DNA sequence: TGCAGTGCTAGCGGGGATACGCAGTATTTT. It codes for CSASGDTQYF. The rearrangement uses TRBV20-1 and TRBJ2-3; no reliable D call. With 3 bases removed from V and 6 bases from J, the gap between germline ends came to 4 bases. Per germline, CDR1 DFQATT and CDR2 SNEGSKA (reference sequence). The CDR3 runs to 10 residues.

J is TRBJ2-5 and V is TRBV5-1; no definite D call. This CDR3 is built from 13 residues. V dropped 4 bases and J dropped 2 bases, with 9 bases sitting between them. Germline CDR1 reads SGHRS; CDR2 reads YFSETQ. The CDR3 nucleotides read TGCGCCAGCAGCAAAAACGGTCAAGAGACCCAGTACTTC. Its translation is CASSKNGQETQYF.

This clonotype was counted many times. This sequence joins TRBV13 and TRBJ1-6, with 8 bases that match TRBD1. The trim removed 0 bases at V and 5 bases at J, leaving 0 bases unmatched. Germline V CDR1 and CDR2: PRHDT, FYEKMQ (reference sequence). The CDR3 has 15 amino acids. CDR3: CASSLGDRDNSPLHF. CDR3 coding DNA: TGTGCCAGCAGCTTAGGGGACAGGGATAATTCACCCCTCCACTTT.

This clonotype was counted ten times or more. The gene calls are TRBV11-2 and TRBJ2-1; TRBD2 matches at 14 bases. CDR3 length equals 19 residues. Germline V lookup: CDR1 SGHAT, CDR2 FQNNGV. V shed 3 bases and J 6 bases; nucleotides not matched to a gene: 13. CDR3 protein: CASSLAGTSGRIGRNEQFF. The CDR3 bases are TGTGCCAGCAGCTTGGCCGGGACTAGCGGGAGAATTGGTCGCAATGAGCAGTTCTTC.

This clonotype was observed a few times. The CDR3 spells CASSPRPVEQFF. The CDR3 nucleotides read TGTGCCAGCAGCCCTAGACCCGTAGAGCAGTTCTTC. The gene calls are TRBV11-2 and TRBJ2-1; D gene unclear. The germline V gene has CDR1 SGHAT and CDR2 FQNNGV. V was trimmed by 5 bases and J by 10 bases, leaving 12 bases between them. The CDR3 spans 12 residues.

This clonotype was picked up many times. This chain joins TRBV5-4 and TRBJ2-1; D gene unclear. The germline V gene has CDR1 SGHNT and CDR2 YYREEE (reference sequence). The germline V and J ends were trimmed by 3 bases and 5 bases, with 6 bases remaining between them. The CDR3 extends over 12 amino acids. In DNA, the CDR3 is TGTGCCAGCAGCTACGCGGACAATGAGCAGTTCTTC. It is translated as CASSYADNEQFF. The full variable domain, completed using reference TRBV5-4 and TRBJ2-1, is ETGVTQSPTHLIKTRGQQVTLRCSSQSGHNTVSWYQQALGQGPQFIFQYYREEENGRGNFPPRFSGLQFPNYSSELNVNALELDDSALYLCASSYADNEQFFGPGTRLTVL.

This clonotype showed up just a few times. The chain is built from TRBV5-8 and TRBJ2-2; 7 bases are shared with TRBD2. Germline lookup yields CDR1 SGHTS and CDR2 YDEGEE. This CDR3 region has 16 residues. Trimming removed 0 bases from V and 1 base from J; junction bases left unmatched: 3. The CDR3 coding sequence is TGTGCCAGCAGCTTGGTTGGCGGGAGGAACACCGGGGAGCTGTTTTTT. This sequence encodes CASSLVGGRNTGELFF.

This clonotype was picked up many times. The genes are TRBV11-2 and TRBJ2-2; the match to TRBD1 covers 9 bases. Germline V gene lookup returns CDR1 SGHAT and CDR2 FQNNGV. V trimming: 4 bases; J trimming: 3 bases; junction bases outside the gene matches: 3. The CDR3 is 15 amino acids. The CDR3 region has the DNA TGTGCCAGCAGCTGGGGACAGGGTTACACCGGGGAGCTGTTTTTT. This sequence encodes CASSWGQGYTGELFF. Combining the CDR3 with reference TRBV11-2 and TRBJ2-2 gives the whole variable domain EAGVAQSPRYKIIEKRQSVAFWCNPISGHATLYWYQQILGQGPKLLIQFQNNGVVDDSQLPKDRFSAERLKGVDSTLKIQPAKLEDSAVYLCASSWGQGYTGELFFGEGSRLTVL.

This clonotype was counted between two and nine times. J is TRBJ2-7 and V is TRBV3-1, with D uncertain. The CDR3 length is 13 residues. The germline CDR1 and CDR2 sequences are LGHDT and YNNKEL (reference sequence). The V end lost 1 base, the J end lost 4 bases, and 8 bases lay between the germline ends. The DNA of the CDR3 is TGTGCCAGCAGCCAAGGAAGAGTATACGAGCAGTACTTC. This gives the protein CASSQGRVYEQYF.

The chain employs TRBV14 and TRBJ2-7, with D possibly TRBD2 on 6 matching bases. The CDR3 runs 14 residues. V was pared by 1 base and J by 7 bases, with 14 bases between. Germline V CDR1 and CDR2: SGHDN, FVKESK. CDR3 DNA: TGTGCCAGCAGCCAAGTAACGGGAGCGAGGGAGCAGTACTTC. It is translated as CASSQVTGAREQYF. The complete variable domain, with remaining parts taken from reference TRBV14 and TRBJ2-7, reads EAGVTQFPSHSVIEKGQTVTLRCDPISGHDNLYWYRRVMGKEIKFLLHFVKESKQDESGMPNNRFLAERTGGTYSTLKVQPAELEDSGVYFCASSQVTGAREQYFGPGTRLTVT.

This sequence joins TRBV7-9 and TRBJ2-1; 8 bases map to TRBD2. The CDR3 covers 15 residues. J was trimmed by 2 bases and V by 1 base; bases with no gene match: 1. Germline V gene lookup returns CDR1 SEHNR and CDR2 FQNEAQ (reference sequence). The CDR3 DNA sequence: TGTGCCAGCAGCTTAGGGACTAGCACCTACAATGAGCAGTTCTTC. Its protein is CASSLGTSTYNEQFF.

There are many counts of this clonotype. The DNA of the CDR3 is TGCAGTGCTAGAGGGCCATCATGGGATGAGCAGTTCTTC. This gives the protein CSARGPSWDEQFF. The chain recombines TRBV20-1 with TRBJ2-1; D not certain. The V gene lost 1 base and the J gene lost 8 bases, with 12 bases spanning the gap. The CDR3 is 13 residues long. Germline-derived CDR1 and CDR2 are DFQATT and SNEGSKA (reference sequence).

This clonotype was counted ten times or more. The CDR3 is CSASPDDRGLYNEQFF. In nucleotides, the CDR3 is TGCAGTGCTAGTCCGGATGACAGGGGACTTTACAATGAGCAGTTCTTC. The chain recombines TRBV20-1 with TRBJ2-1; 8 nucleotides match TRBD1. CDR1 and CDR2 from the germline V gene are DFQATT and SNEGSKA (reference sequence). CDR3 length: 16 residues. V was pared by 3 bases and J by 4 bases, with 11 bases of the junction left unmatched.

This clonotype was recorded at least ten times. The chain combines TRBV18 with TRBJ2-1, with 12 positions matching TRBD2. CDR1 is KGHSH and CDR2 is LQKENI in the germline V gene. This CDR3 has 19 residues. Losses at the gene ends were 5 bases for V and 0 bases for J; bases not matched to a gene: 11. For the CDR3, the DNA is TGTGCCAGCTCATCACTCGGGACTAGCGGGTTGATCTCCTACAATGAGCAGTTCTTC. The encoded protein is CASSSLGTSGLISYNEQFF.

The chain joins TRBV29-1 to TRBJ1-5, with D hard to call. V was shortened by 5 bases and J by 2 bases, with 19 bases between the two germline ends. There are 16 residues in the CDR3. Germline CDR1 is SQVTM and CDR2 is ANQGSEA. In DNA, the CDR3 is TGCAGCGTTTCCGGGGATGGGGATTGGCGCAATCAGCCCCAGCATTTT. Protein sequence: CSVSGDGDWRNQPQHF.